What follows describes a single TCR beta chain. The target antigen is unknown. This sample was taken from a study of shared clonotypes between healthy human individuals. Study at large: Samples came from a couple of female and a few male donors aged 18 to 49.

CDR1 and CDR2 from the germline V gene are GTSNPN and SVGIG (reference sequence). The CDR3 contains 15 residues. The trim removed 0 bases at V and 2 bases at J, leaving 1 base unmatched. The authors distributed each subset's genomic DNA evenly over several immunoSEQ plates. Authors' analysis steps: In the immunoSEQ data, sequences were junction-only and lacked quality scores, so filtering differed. Sequenced by immunoSEQ multiplex PCR; TCRdb stores in-frame clones only, minus some. V and J calls and clone size come straight from that table; D and trimming were deduced from the DNA. Of 450,000 to 500,000 clones in the sample, around three quarters were seen once. The study, taken as a whole, reports: It was the few donors that limited the genetic and exposure-history diversity represented.

Specimen: PBMCs. The chain employs TRBV30 and TRBJ1-3; 10 bases line up with TRBD1. The source is a woman aged 40 to 50 in good health. Some clones in this sample may be carry-over from other donors' samples. The CDR3 region is CAWSVGTGAGNTIYF. Written as DNA, the CDR3 is TGTGCCTGGAGTGTGGGGACAGGGGCTGGAAACACCATATATTTT.